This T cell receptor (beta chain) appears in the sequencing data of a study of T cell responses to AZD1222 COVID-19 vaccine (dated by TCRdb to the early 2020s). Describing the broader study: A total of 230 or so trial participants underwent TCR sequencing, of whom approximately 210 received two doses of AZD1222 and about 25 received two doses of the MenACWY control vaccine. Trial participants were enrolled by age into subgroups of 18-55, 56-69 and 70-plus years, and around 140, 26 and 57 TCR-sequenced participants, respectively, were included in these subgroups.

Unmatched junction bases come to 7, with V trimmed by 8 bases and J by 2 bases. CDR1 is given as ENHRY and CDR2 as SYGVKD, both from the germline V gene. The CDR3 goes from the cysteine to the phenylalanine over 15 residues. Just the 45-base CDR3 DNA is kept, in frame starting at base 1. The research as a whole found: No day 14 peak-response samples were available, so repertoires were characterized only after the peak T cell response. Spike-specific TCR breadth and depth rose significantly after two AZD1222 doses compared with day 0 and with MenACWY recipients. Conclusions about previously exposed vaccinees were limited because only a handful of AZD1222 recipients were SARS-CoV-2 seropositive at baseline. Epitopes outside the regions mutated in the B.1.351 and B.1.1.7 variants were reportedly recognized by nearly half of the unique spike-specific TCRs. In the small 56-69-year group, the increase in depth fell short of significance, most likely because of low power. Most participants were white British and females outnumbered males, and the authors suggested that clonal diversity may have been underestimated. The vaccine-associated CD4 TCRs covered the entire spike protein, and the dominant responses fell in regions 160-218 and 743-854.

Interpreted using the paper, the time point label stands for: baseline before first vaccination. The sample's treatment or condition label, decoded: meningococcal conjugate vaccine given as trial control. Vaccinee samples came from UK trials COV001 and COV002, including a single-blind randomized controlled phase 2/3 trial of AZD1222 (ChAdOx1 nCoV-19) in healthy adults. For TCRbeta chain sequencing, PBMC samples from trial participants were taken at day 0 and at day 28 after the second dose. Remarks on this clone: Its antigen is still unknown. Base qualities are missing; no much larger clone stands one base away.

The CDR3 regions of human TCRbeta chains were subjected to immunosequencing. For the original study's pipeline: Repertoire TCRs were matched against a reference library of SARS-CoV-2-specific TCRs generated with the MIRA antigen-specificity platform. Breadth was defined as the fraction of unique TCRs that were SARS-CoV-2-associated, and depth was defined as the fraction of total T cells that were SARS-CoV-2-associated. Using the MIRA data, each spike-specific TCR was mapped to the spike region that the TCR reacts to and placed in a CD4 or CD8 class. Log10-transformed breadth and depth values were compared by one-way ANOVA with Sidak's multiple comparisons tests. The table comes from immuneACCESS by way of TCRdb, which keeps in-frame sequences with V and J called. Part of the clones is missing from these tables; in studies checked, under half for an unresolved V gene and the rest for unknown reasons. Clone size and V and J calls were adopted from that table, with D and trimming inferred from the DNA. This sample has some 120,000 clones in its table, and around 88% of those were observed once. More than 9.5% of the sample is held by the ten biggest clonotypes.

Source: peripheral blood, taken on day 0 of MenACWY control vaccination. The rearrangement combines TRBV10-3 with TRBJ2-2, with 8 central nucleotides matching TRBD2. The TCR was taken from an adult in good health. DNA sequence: TGTGCCATCGGTCGGACTAGCCTAAACACCGGGGAGCTGTTTTTT. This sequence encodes CAIGRTSLNTGELFF.